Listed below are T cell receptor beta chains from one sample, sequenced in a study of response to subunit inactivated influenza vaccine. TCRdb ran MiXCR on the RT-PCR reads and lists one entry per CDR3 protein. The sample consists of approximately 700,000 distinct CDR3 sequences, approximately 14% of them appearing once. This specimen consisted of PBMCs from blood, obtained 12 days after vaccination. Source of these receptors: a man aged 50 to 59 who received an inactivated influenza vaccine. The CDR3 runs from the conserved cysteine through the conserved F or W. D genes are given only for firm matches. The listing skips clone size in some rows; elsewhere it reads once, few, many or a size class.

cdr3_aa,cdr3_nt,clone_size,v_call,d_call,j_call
CASSAEDSVLITEAFF,TGCGCCAGCAGCGCGGAGGATTCGGTGTTGATTACTGAAGCTTTCTTT,NA,TRBV5-1,NA,TRBJ1-1
CSAGLRRGPYNEQFF,TGCAGTGCTGGATTAAGGAGGGGACCCTACAATGAGCAGTTCTTC,NA,TRBV20-1,NA,TRBJ2-1
CATKRGQGHYGYTF,TGTGCCACCAAGAGAGGGCAGGGCCACTATGGCTACACCTTC,NA,TRBV19,NA,TRBJ1-2
CASSRRGYEQYF,TGTGCCAGCAGCCGGAGGGGCTACGAGCAGTACTTC,many,TRBV6-2/TRBV6-3,NA,TRBJ2-7
CASRRHGDEKLFF,TGTGCCAGCAGGCGTCACGGGGACGAAAAACTGTTTTTT,NA,TRBV6-1,NA,TRBJ1-4
CSAMTYTTSTDTQYF,TGCAGTGCTATGACGTACACCACTTCCACAGATACGCAGTATTTT,NA,TRBV20-1,NA,TRBJ2-3
CASSLAGGGGTDTQYF,TGTGCCAGCAGTTTAGCGGGCGGGGGGGGCACAGATACGCAGTATTTT,many,TRBV12-3/TRBV12-4,TRBD2,TRBJ2-3
CASSPRVASLRDTQYF,TGTGCCAGCAGTCCTCGGGTAGCCTCCCTAAGGGATACGCAGTATTTT,few,TRBV6-5,NA,TRBJ2-3
CASSQNPWALAEAFF,TGTGCCAGCAGCCAAAACCCCTGGGCCCTGGCTGAAGCTTTCTTT,few,TRBV4-2,NA,TRBJ1-1
CASSLGGAADTQYF,TGTGCCAGCAGTTTAGGGGGGGCCGCAGATACGCAGTATTTT,NA,TRBV28,NA,TRBJ2-3
CASSPATLRTDTQYF,TGCGCCAGCAGCCCTGCTACATTGAGGACAGATACGCAGTATTTT,few,TRBV5-1,NA,TRBJ2-3
CASSYYGSLISYEQYF,TGTGCCAGCAGTTACTACGGGAGCCTCATCTCCTACGAGCAGTACTTC,few,TRBV6-2/TRBV6-3,NA,TRBJ2-7
CSARGGLAVYNEQFF,TGCAGTGCTAGGGGGGGACTAGCGGTCTACAATGAGCAGTTCTTC,few,TRBV20-1,TRBD2,TRBJ2-1
CASSYSGGADSREQFF,TGTGCCAGCAGTTACTCGGGCGGAGCGGATTCTCGGGAGCAGTTCTTC,NA,TRBV6-2/TRBV6-3,NA,TRBJ2-1
CASSHKQGRTGEQYF,TGCGCCAGCAGCCATAAACAGGGGCGCACTGGGGAGCAGTACTTC,many,TRBV5-1,TRBD1,TRBJ2-7
CASTSDRRLNYGYTF,TGTGCCAGTACCTCGGACAGGCGGCTTAACTATGGCTACACCTTC,NA,TRBV19,TRBD1,TRBJ1-2
CASSLGHITDTQYF,TGTGCCAGCAGCTTAGGACACATCACAGATACGCAGTATTTT,few,TRBV5-6,NA,TRBJ2-3
CASSLAGGRASEQYF,TGCGCCAGCAGCTTGGCCGGAGGGAGGGCCAGCGAGCAGTACTTC,NA,TRBV5-1,TRBD2,TRBJ2-7
CASSSGRPGANVLTF,TGTGCCAGCAGCTCGGGGCGCCCTGGGGCCAACGTCCTGACTTTC,NA,TRBV7-6,NA,TRBJ2-6
CAGSSDYNNEQFF,TGTGCCGGCAGTTCGGACTACAACAATGAGCAGTTCTTC,NA,TRBV12-3/TRBV12-4,NA,TRBJ2-1
CASSQTTGLAGYEQYF,TGCGCCAGCAGCCAAACCACGGGACTAGCAGGCTACGAGCAGTACTTC,few,TRBV4-3,TRBD2,TRBJ2-7
CASSRRGAPDTQYF,TGCGCCAGCTCCAGGCGGGGGGCCCCAGATACGCAGTATTTT,NA,TRBV5-1,TRBD2,TRBJ2-3
CSASESSYNEQFF,TGCAGTGCTTCAGAGAGCTCCTACAATGAGCAGTTCTTC,few,TRBV20-1,NA,TRBJ2-1
CASSLGRGLSTDTQYF,TGTGCCAGCAGTTTAGGTCGCGGCCTTAGCACAGATACGCAGTATTTT,few,TRBV12-3/TRBV12-4,NA,TRBJ2-3
CASSSAGVETQYF,TGTGCCAGCAGCTCCGCAGGGGTGGAGACCCAGTACTTC,NA,TRBV7-9,NA,TRBJ2-5
CSARGEGLAREQFF,TGCAGTGCTAGAGGGGAAGGACTAGCGCGTGAGCAGTTCTTC,NA,TRBV20-1,TRBD2,TRBJ2-1
CSARDPTSGAGEQFF,TGCAGTGCTAGAGACCCGACTAGCGGGGCCGGAGAGCAGTTCTTC,few,TRBV20-1,TRBD2,TRBJ2-1
CASSQYGVSREQYF,TGTGCCAGCAGCCAGTATGGGGTTTCGCGGGAGCAGTACTTC,few,TRBV7-2,NA,TRBJ2-7
CASSWDTNTGELFF,TGTGCCAGCAGTTGGGACACGAACACCGGGGAGCTGTTTTTT,NA,TRBV12-3/TRBV12-4,NA,TRBJ2-2
CASGPRGRGTGELFF,TGTGCCAGCGGACCCAGGGGGCGAGGCACCGGGGAGCTGTTTTTT,NA,TRBV12-3/TRBV12-4,TRBD1,TRBJ2-2
CSVRRVAGVTNYGYTF,TGCAGCGTTCGTCGGGTGGCAGGCGTGACTAACTATGGCTACACCTTC,NA,TRBV29-1,NA,TRBJ1-2
CAWNDRRMNTEAFF,TGTGCCTGGAACGACCGAAGAATGAACACTGAAGCTTTCTTT,once,TRBV30,NA,TRBJ1-1